Each of the 11 T cell receptor beta chains below was sequenced from the same sample in a study of Ad26.COV2.S vaccination and SARS-CoV-2 variants. This sample's treatment: approximately 18 received Ad26.COV2.S at low or high dose, single or two shots; 5 received placebo; per-sample allocation not given. The samples date from day 63 after the first vaccine or placebo injection. Using immunoSEQ multiplex PCR, the repertoire was profiled, and TCRdb retains in-frame clones only, with some absent. The sample consists of more than 300,000 clones, about 86% of them appearing once. Sample: peripheral blood, taken in a trial of Ad26.COV2.S vaccine versus placebo. The receptors shown here come from a person between 18 and 59 years old who received the Ad26.COV2.S COVID-19 vaccine or a placebo.

Written as DNA, the CDR3 is TGTGCCAGCAGCCTGAGCAACAGGGGGCTTCGAGAAAAACTGTTTTTT. It yields the protein CASSLSNRGLREKLFF. The V and J genes are TRBV7-8 and TRBJ1-4; 9 bases fit TRBD1. Germline V gives CDR1 SGHVS, CDR2 FQNEAQ. The V segment lost 5 bases and the J segment 8 bases; nucleotides outside the gene matches: 12. The CDR3 is 16 residues long.

The chain recombines TRBV7-3 with TRBJ1-2, with 7 bases identical to TRBD1. The CDR3 consists of 13 residues. V shed 3 bases and J 7 bases; nucleotides not matched to a gene: 5. From germline, CDR1 is SGHTA and CDR2 FQGTGA. The CDR3 DNA sequence: TGTGCCAGCAGCTTGACAGGGAAAGTTGGCTACACCTTC. Amino acids: CASSLTGKVGYTF.

The chain links TRBV7-9 to TRBJ2-5; TRBD2 agrees at 14 bases. CDR1 is SEHNR, CDR2 FQNEAQ, per germline (reference sequence). J gave up 5 bases and V 11 bases, and 7 bases lay outside the gene matches. The CDR3 covers 14 residues. CDR3 residues: CAGKTSGGAETQYF. The CDR3 nucleotides read TGTGCCGGAAAGACTAGCGGGGGGGCCGAGACCCAGTACTTC.

This chain links TRBV28 with TRBJ1-2, with a tentative D call TRBD1 (6 bases). The CDR3 sequence is 14 residues long. Trimming cost V 5 bases and J 8 bases, with 18 bases left between them. Germline CDR1 MDHEN, CDR2 SYDVKM. In DNA, the CDR3 is TGTGCCAGCAGTACGATTCGACAGGATCCCGGCTACACCTTC. It is translated as CASSTIRQDPGYTF.

The rearrangement uses TRBV7-2 and TRBJ2-1; 11 nucleotides agree with TRBD2. CDR3 length: 16 residues. Germline V gene sequence: CDR1 SGHTA, CDR2 FQGNSA. The ends lost 1 base at V and 3 bases at J; junction bases unmatched: 2. Here the CDR3 reads CASSLVAGGVYNEQFF. The CDR3 coding sequence is TGTGCCAGCAGCTTAGTAGCGGGAGGGGTCTACAATGAGCAGTTCTTC.

This chain connects TRBV9 to TRBJ2-7; D unclear. V was clipped by 0 bases and J by 2 bases, with 12 bases between them. The CDR3 is made up of 15 amino acids. CDR1 and CDR2 (germline): SGDLS, YYNGEE. The CDR3 bases are TGTGCCAGCAGCGTAGTACCTGAAGGGACCTACGAGCAGTACTTC. Translated: CASSVVPEGTYEQYF.

The chain employs TRBV7-3 and TRBJ2-3; TRBD2 matches 8 bases. CDR1 and CDR2 from the germline V gene are SGHTA and FQGTGA. The CDR3 totals 16 residues. V dropped 2 bases and J dropped 2; count of bases not matched to a gene: 6. DNA for the CDR3: TGTGCCAGCAGCTTAGAGCTAGCGGGCGTCACAGATACGCAGTATTTT. It translates to CASSLELAGVTDTQYF.

The chain combines TRBV19 with TRBJ1-5; a weak D match, TRBD1 (6 bases). The V end was cut by 5 bases, the J end by 7 bases, with 9 bases between. Germline V gene data show CDR1 as LNHDA and CDR2 as SQIVND (reference sequence). The CDR3 length is 12 residues. CDR3 residues: CASSSQGQPQHF. In nucleotides, the CDR3 is TGTGCCAGTAGTTCGCAGGGGCAGCCCCAGCATTTT.

The CDR3 region has the DNA TGTGCCAGCAGCCTGGGACAGGGCATGGGAACTGAAGCTTTCTTT. Residues: CASSLGQGMGTEAFF. This chain links TRBV7-2 with TRBJ1-1; 9 bases line up with TRBD1. CDR1 and CDR2 from the germline V gene are SGHTA and FQGNSA. Unmatched junction bases numbered 9, after V lost 5 bases and J lost 5 bases. The CDR3 sequence is 15 residues long.

V and J are TRBV24-1 and TRBJ2-2, with a weak D call TRBD1 (5 bases). The V end was cut by 8 bases, the J end by 6 bases, with 9 bases between. Germline values: CDR1 KGHDR, CDR2 SFDVKD. The CDR3 spans 12 residues. This chain's CDR3 is CATTGLSGELFF. DNA of the CDR3: TGTGCCACCACAGGGTTATCCGGGGAGCTGTTTTTT.

V gene TRBV7-9 combines with J gene TRBJ1-5, with 8 bases matching TRBD1. Germline V gene sequence: CDR1 SEHNR, CDR2 FQNEAQ (reference sequence). The CDR3 has 14 amino acids. J lost 3 bases, V lost 5 bases, and 3 bases had no gene match. CDR3 residues: CASSLGQDNQPQHF. The DNA for the CDR3 is TGTGCCAGCAGCCTGGGACAGGACAATCAGCCCCAGCATTTT.